This T cell receptor beta chain comes out of a study of blood T cell repertoires in COVID-19. For the study at large: The United States, Italy and Spain were the sources of the acute and convalescent COVID-19 samples.

Symptom resolution, clearance, or two negative PCRs marked the recovered donors of Cohort 3. Measured with immunoSEQ multiplex PCR; TCRdb has only the in-frame clones, and not every one. The data show under 200,000 clones, around four fifths seen once. The J segment lost 0 bases and the V segment lost 6 bases, leaving 5 bases of the junction unmatched. The CDR3 is 16 residues long. Germline V gene data show CDR1 as LNHDA and CDR2 as SQIVND (reference sequence). In this sample, this clone turned up a few times. Sequenced: PBMCs or T cells enriched from blood (not recorded which). The chain is built from TRBV19 and TRBJ1-2, with 12 bases fitting TRBD1. The receptor's source is a woman aged 45-60 years who had recovered from COVID-19. CDR3 nucleotide sequence: TGTGCCAGTAGCCGGGACAGGGGGCTGACTAACTATGGCTACACCTTC. Its translation: CASSRDRGLTNYGYTF.